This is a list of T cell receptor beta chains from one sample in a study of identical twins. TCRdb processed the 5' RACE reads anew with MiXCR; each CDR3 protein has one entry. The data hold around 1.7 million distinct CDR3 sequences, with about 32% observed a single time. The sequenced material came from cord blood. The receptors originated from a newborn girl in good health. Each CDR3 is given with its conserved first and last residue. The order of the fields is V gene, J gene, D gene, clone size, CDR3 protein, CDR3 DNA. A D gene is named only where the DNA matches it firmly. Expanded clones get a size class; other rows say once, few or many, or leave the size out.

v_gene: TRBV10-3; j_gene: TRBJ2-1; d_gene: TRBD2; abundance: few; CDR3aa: CAISDYGTSNEQFF; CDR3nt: TGTGCCATCAGTGACTACGGGACTAGCAATGAGCAGTTCTTC
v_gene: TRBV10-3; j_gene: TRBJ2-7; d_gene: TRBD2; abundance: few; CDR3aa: CAISEPIRTSGSYEQYF; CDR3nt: TGTGCCATCAGTGAGCCCATAAGGACTAGCGGGAGCTACGAGCAGTACTTC
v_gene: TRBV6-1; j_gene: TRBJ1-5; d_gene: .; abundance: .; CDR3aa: CTSSEGRPGNQPQHF; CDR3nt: TGTACCAGCAGTGAAGGGCGCCCCGGCAATCAGCCCCAGCATTTT
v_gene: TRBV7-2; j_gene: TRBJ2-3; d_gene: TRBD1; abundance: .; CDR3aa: CASSHGQGATDTQYF; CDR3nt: TGTGCCAGCAGCCATGGACAGGGGGCAACAGATACGCAGTATTTT
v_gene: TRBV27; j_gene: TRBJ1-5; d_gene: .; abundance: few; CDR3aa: CASSFGGAYSNQPQHF; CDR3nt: TGTGCCAGCAGTTTTGGGGGGGCTTATAGCAATCAGCCCCAGCATTTT
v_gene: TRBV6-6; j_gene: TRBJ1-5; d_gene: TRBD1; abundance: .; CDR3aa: CASSYWGQGLVNRPQHF; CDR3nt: TGTGCCAGCAGTTACTGGGGACAGGGATTGGTCAATCGGCCCCAGCATTTT
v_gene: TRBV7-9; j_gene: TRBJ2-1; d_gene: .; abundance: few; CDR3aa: CASSPRPREQGPYNEQFF; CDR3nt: TGTGCCAGCAGCCCTCGACCTCGGGAACAGGGCCCCTACAATGAGCAGTTCTTC
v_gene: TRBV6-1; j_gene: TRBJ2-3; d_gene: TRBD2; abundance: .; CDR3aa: CASGVAGVRTDTQYF; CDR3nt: TGTGCCAGTGGGGTAGCGGGAGTCCGCACAGATACGCAGTATTTT
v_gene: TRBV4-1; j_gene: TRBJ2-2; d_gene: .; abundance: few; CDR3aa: CASSSLGLREPTGELFF; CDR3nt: TGCGCCAGCAGCTCATTGGGCCTAAGAGAGCCCACCGGGGAGCTGTTTTTT
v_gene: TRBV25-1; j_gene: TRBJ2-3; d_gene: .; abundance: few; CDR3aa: CASASGLGADTQYF; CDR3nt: TGTGCCAGCGCTTCTGGCCTGGGGGCAGATACGCAGTATTTT
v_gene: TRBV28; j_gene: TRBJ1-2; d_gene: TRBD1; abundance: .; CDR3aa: CASRRQGFSYGYTF; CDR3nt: TGTGCCAGCAGGAGACAGGGCTTCTCCTATGGCTACACCTTC
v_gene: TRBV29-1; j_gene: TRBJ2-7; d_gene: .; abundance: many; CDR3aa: CSVDSGYEQYF; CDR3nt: TGCAGCGTTGATTCCGGCTACGAGCAGTACTTC
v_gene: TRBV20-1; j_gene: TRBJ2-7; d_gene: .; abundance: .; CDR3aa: CSGRGGYEQYF; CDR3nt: TGCAGTGGGAGGGGTGGGTACGAGCAGTACTTC
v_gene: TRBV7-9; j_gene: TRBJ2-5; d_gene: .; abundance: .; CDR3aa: CASSMGHRETQYF; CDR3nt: TGTGCCAGCAGCATGGGACACAGGGAGACCCAGTACTTC
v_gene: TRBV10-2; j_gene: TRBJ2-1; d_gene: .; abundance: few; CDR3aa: CASSESTRARTKYNEQFF; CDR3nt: TGCGCCAGCAGTGAGTCGACCCGGGCGAGAACTAAGTACAATGAGCAGTTCTTC
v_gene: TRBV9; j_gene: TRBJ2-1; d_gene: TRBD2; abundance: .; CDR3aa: CASSVVGRADEQFF; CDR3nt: TGTGCCAGCAGCGTAGTCGGGAGGGCCGATGAGCAGTTCTTC
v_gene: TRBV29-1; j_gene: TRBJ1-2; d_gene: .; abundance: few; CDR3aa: CSVGRTNYGYTF; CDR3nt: TGCAGCGTTGGCAGGACCAACTATGGCTACACCTTC
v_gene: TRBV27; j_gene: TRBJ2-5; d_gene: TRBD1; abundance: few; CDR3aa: CASSFRQGLETQYF; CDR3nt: TGTGCCAGCAGTTTCAGACAGGGGCTAGAGACCCAGTACTTC
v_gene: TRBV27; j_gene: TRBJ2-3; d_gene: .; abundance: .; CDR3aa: CASSFRSGASTDTQYF; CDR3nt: TGTGCCAGCAGTTTCCGTAGCGGTGCTAGCACAGATACGCAGTATTTT
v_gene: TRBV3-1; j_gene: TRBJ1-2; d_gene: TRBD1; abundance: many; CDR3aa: CASSQVPGQGNGYTF; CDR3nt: TGTGCCAGCAGCCAAGTGCCGGGACAGGGGAATGGCTACACCTTC
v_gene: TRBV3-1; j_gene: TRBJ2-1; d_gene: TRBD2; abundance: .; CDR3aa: CASSQGAGLAGGNEQFF; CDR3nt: TGTGCCAGCAGCCAAGGGGCGGGACTAGCGGGGGGAAATGAGCAGTTCTTC
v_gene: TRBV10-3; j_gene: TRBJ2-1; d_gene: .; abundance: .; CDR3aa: CAISERGTSYNEQFF; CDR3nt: TGTGCCATCAGTGAACGGGGGACATCCTACAATGAGCAGTTCTTC
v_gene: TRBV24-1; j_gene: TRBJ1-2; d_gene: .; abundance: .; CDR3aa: CVTSAGNYGYTF; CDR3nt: TGTGTCACCAGTGCGGGGAACTATGGCTACACCTTC
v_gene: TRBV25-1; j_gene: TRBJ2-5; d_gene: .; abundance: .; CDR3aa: CASKVWETQYF; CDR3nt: TGTGCCAGCAAAGTATGGGAGACCCAGTACTTC
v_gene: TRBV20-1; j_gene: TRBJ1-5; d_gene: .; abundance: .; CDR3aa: CSASGQPNQPQHF; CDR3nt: TGCAGCGCCTCAGGACAGCCGAATCAGCCCCAGCATTTT
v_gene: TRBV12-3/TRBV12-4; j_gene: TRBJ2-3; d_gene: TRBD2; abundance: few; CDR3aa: CASAVRGGSDTQYF; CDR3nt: TGTGCCAGCGCCGTGCGGGGGGGGTCAGATACGCAGTATTTT
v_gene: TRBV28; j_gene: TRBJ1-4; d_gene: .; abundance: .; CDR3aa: CASSSPAFRTVNEKLFF; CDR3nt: TGTGCCAGCAGTTCCCCAGCTTTCAGGACAGTCAATGAAAAACTGTTTTTT
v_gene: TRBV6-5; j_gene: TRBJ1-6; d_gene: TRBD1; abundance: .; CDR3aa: CASSYSNRGLSPPHF; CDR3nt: TGTGCCAGCAGTTACTCGAACAGGGGGCTTTCACCCCCCCACTTT
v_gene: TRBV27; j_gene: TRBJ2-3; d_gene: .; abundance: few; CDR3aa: CASSLRGTQNSQYF; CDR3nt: TGTGCCAGCAGTTTAAGGGGGACCCAAAACTCGCAGTATTTT
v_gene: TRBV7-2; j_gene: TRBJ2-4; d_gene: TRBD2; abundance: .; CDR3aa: CASSLVPLAGPFLGTPYF; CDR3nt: TGTGCCAGCAGCTTAGTTCCACTAGCGGGCCCTTTTCTTGGGACCCCGTACTTC
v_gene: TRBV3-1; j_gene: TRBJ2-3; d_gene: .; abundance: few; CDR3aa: CASSQDEGGSLTDTQYF; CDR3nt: TGTGCCAGCAGCCAAGATGAGGGCGGGTCCCTGACAGATACGCAGTATTTT
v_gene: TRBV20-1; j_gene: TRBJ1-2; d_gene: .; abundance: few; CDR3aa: CTTNAYGYTF; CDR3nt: TGCACCACAAACGCCTATGGCTACACCTTC
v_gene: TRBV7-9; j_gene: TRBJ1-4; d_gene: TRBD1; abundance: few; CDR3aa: CASSWAGTGVEKLFF; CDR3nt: TGTGCCAGCAGCTGGGCCGGGACAGGGGTTGAAAAACTGTTTTTT
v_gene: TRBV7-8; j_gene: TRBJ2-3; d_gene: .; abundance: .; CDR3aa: CASNPGRGTDTQYF; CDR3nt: TGTGCCAGCAACCCGGGACGGGGCACAGATACGCAGTATTTT
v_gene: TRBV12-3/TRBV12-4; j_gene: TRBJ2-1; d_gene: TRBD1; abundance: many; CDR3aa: CASSSLGQGINEQFF; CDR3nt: TGTGCCAGCAGTTCCCTGGGACAGGGAATCAATGAGCAGTTCTTC
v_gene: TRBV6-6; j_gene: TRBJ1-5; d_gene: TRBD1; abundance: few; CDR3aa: CASRKGGHSNQPQHF; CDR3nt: TGTGCCAGCAGGAAAGGGGGCCATAGCAATCAGCCCCAGCATTTT
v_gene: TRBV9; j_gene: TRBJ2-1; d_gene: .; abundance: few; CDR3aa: CASTRTSTYNEQFF; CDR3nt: TGTGCCAGCACCCGGACATCAACCTACAATGAGCAGTTCTTC